This TCR beta chain was sequenced in a study of Ad26.COV2.S vaccination and SARS-CoV-2 variants. On this clone: Its antigen is not known.

Germline loops: CDR1 LGHNA, CDR2 YSLEER. CDR3 length: 16 residues. Trimming shortened V by 1 base and J by 1 base, and 11 bases separated the two germline ends. Regarding treatment: over 15 received Ad26.COV2.S at low or high dose, single or two shots; several received placebo; per-sample allocation not given. After the first vaccine or placebo injection, samples were drawn on day 63. TCRdb's table, derived via immunoSEQ multiplex PCR, lists solely in-frame clones and lacks some. In the table there are about 350,000 clones, approximately 81% of which are singletons. Points from the study as a whole: Total T cell responses were possibly underestimated by TCR breadth and depth analyses.

Here the sequenced sample was peripheral blood, taken in a trial of Ad26.COV2.S vaccine versus placebo. The chain uses TRBV4-3 and TRBJ1-5; maybe TRBD1 (6 bases). The source of this sequence is a person aged 18-60 years who received the Ad26.COV2.S COVID-19 vaccine or a placebo. Here the CDR3 reads CASSQVRGASNQPQHF. Written as DNA, the CDR3 is TGCGCCAGCAGCCAAGTTCGGGGGGCGAGCAATCAGCCCCAGCATTTT.